Each of the 11 T cell receptor beta chains below was sequenced from the same sample in a study of blood T cell repertoires in COVID-19. Generated by immunoSEQ multiplex PCR, the TCRdb table keeps only in-frame clones and is missing some. The sample shows under 250,000 clones, approximately 90% of them seen only once. Input material: PBMCs or T cells enriched from blood (not recorded which). Receptors originate from a man aged 35-49 years who had recovered from COVID-19.

In this sample, this clone turned up once. This rearrangement joins TRBV7-9 to TRBJ1-5; D not certain. Germline V gives CDR1 SEHNR, CDR2 FQNEAQ (reference sequence). The CDR3 spans 13 residues. With 1 base removed from V and 7 bases from J, the gap between germline ends came to 8 bases. This CDR3 is CASSLGTEQPQHF. The CDR3 nucleotides are TGTGCCAGCAGCTTAGGTACGGAGCAGCCCCAGCATTTT.

This chain links TRBV5-4 with TRBJ2-1, with D possibly matching TRBD2 (5 bases). The CDR3 length is 14 residues. Looked up from germline, CDR1 is SGHNT and CDR2 is YYREEE (reference sequence). V lost 4 bases to trimming and J lost 4 bases, with 12 bases between them. The DNA for the CDR3 is TGTGCCAGCAGCCCCCCGGGGTTTTACAATGAGCAGTTCTTC. This codes for CASSPPGFYNEQFF.

The rearrangement uses TRBV28 and TRBJ1-1; tentatively, D is TRBD1 (5 bases). V shed 7 bases and J shed 1 base, with 10 bases lying between them. This CDR3 comprises 13 residues. Per germline, CDR1 MDHEN and CDR2 SYDVKM. The CDR3 nucleotides are TGTGCCAGCACCTACCAGGGGAACACTGAAGCTTTCTTT. It is translated as CASTYQGNTEAFF.

V and J are TRBV27 and TRBJ2-7, with 9 bases lining up with TRBD1. V lost 3 bases and J lost 4; bases outside the gene matches: 4. This CDR3 has 14 amino acids. CDR1 is MNHEY and CDR2 is SMNVEV in the germline V gene (reference sequence). The CDR3 here is CASSFGDRVYEQYF. The CDR3, as DNA: TGTGCCAGCAGTTTTGGGGACAGGGTTTACGAGCAGTACTTC.

V and J are TRBV5-1 and TRBJ2-7; 8 bases align to TRBD2. V lost 4 bases and J lost 6; bases outside the gene matches: 9. CDR1 is SGHRS, CDR2 YFSETQ, per germline. This CDR3 contains 14 residues. CDR3 region: CASSPGGGEGEQYF. The CDR3 DNA follows: TGCGCCAGCAGCCCGGGAGGGGGAGAGGGCGAGCAGTACTTC.

This clone is a singleton in its sample. The chain has TRBV10-3 and TRBJ2-1; 11 bases agree with TRBD2. From germline, CDR1 is ENHRY and CDR2 SYGVKD. J was trimmed by 0 bases and V by 7 bases; bases with no gene match: 8. The CDR3 length is 17 residues. The CDR3 DNA reads TGTGCCATCACCGGGACTAGCGGCGACCACTCCTACAATGAGCAGTTCTTC. Amino acids: CAITGTSGDHSYNEQFF.

This clone has a count of ten or more. V and J are TRBV4-2 and TRBJ2-7; 9 bases line up with TRBD2. V lost 5 bases to trimming and J lost 9 bases; unmatched junction nucleotides: 14. Per the germline V gene, CDR1 is LGHNA and CDR2 is YNFKEQ. CDR3 length: 15 amino acids. DNA for the CDR3: TGTGCCAGCAGCGTGGTATCAGCGGGAGGACCCCCGCAGTACTTC. Amino acids: CASSVVSAGGPPQYF.

The chain couples TRBV19 to TRBJ2-3; TRBD2 matches 7 bases. The V gene end was trimmed by 3 bases and the J gene end by 5 bases; junction bases not matched to a gene: 8. The CDR3 loop spans 15 amino acids. Germline V gives CDR1 LNHDA, CDR2 SQIVND (reference sequence). The DNA of the CDR3 is TGTGCCAGTAGTATCACGGGGGGTGTTCGAGATACGCAGTATTTT. Protein product: CASSITGGVRDTQYF.

The chain joins TRBV6-6 to TRBJ2-7, with 7 bases aligning to TRBD1. In germline, CDR1 is MNHNY, CDR2 SVGAGI (reference sequence). V shed 0 bases, J shed 0 bases, and the junction held 2 bases outside the gene matches. The CDR3 length is 15 residues. The CDR3 here is CASSYSRDSSYEQYF. As DNA, the CDR3 is TGTGCCAGCAGTTACTCCAGGGACAGCTCCTACGAGCAGTACTTC.

The chain couples TRBV11-1 to TRBJ2-7, with a tentative D call TRBD1 (6 bases). This CDR3 contains 14 residues. Germline CDR1 is SGHAT and CDR2 is FQDESV (reference sequence). Trimming removed 3 bases from V and 4 bases from J, with 13 bases in between. The CDR3 DNA sequence: TGTGCCAGCAGCTTTCCCGGGACAACATACGAGCAGTACTTC. Its protein product is CASSFPGTTYEQYF.

The rearrangement links TRBV5-5 to TRBJ2-7; D may be TRBD2 (6 bases). From germline, CDR1 is SGHKS and CDR2 YYEKEE (reference sequence). The length of the CDR3 is 14 residues. Trimming removed 4 bases at V and 6 bases at J, with 17 bases between. The CDR3 DNA follows: TGTGCCAGCAGCCTTTGGGGGGAACTTGGCGAGCAGTACTTC. Its protein product is CASSLWGELGEQYF.